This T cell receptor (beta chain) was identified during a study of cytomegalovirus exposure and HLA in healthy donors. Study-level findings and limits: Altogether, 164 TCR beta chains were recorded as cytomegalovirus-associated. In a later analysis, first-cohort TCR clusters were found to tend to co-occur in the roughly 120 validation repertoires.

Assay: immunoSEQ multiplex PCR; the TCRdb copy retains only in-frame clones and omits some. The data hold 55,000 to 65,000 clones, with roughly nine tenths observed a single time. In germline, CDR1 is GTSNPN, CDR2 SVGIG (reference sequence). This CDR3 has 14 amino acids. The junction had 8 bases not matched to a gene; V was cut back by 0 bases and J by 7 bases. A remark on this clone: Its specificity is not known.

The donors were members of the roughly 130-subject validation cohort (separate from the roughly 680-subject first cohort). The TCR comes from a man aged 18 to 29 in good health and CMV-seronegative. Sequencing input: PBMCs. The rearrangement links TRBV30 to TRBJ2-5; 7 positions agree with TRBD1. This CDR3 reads CAWSVNGAGGTQYF. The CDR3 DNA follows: TGTGCCTGGAGTGTAAACGGGGCAGGGGGGACCCAGTACTTC. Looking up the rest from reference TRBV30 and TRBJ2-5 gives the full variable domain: SQTIHQWPATLVQPVGSPLSLECTVEGTSNPNLYWYRQAAGRGLQLLFYSVGIGQISSEVPQNLSASRPQDRQFILSSKKLLLSDSGFYLCAWSVNGAGGTQYFGPGTRLLVL.